This is a list of T cell receptor beta chains from one sample in a study of T cells after yellow fever vaccination. Each CDR3 protein gets one entry after TCRdb re-called the 5' RACE reads with MiXCR. The profile shows some 300,000 distinct CDR3 sequences, about 3.5% of them singletons. Sequenced material: PBMCs, taken on the day of the yellow fever booster vaccination. The receptors derive from a man aged 18 to 30 who received the YFV17D yellow fever vaccine. Each CDR3 is given without its conserved first and last residue. Fields, in order: CDR3 protein, clone size, J gene, V gene. Expanded clones are given a class, and other clones once, few, many or no size at all.

CDR3 protein: ASSSPGGANVLT
clone size: many
J gene: TRBJ2-6
V gene: TRBV7-3

CDR3 protein: ASSLGTAPGANVLT
clone size: many
J gene: TRBJ2-6
V gene: TRBV5-1

CDR3 protein: ASSQGLTGHGYT
clone size: many
J gene: TRBJ1-2
V gene: TRBV5-1

CDR3 protein: ASSLAGSYEQY
clone size: many
J gene: TRBJ2-7
V gene: TRBV12-3/TRBV12-4

CDR3 protein: ASSNLAPSGQGPYGYT
clone size: few
J gene: TRBJ1-2
V gene: TRBV21-1

CDR3 protein: ASSEGRKGEQF
clone size: -
J gene: TRBJ2-1
V gene: TRBV2

CDR3 protein: ASAFDGQGYGNEQF
clone size: few
J gene: TRBJ2-1
V gene: TRBV19

CDR3 protein: ASSTGQANQETQY
clone size: -
J gene: TRBJ2-5
V gene: TRBV5-1

CDR3 protein: ASSLTTGAQETQY
clone size: few
J gene: TRBJ2-5
V gene: TRBV4-3

CDR3 protein: ASSFNRGGETQY
clone size: few
J gene: TRBJ2-5
V gene: TRBV11-2

CDR3 protein: SARSGAGANVLT
clone size: many
J gene: TRBJ2-6
V gene: TRBV20-1

CDR3 protein: ASSLLLSGNTIY
clone size: -
J gene: TRBJ1-3
V gene: TRBV7-2

CDR3 protein: ASSPGEDYGYT
clone size: many
J gene: TRBJ1-2
V gene: TRBV18

CDR3 protein: SVRGVGNYGYT
clone size: many
J gene: TRBJ1-2
V gene: TRBV29-1

CDR3 protein: ASSLPPGRGTGELF
clone size: many
J gene: TRBJ2-2
V gene: TRBV27

CDR3 protein: ASSLAGGNLADTQY
clone size: -
J gene: TRBJ2-3
V gene: TRBV7-9

CDR3 protein: ASSRPGTGDNEQF
clone size: many
J gene: TRBJ2-1
V gene: TRBV6-2/TRBV6-3

CDR3 protein: ASSREFPRGHPGELF
clone size: many
J gene: TRBJ2-2
V gene: TRBV7-9

CDR3 protein: AIGSGGAINEQF
clone size: few
J gene: TRBJ2-1
V gene: TRBV10-3

CDR3 protein: ASSPKLAGGAYEQY
clone size: many
J gene: TRBJ2-7
V gene: TRBV18

CDR3 protein: ASREGTDTQY
clone size: many
J gene: TRBJ2-3
V gene: TRBV6-1

CDR3 protein: ASSFGLAGVAGELF
clone size: -
J gene: TRBJ2-2
V gene: TRBV5-4

CDR3 protein: ASSQAGRTRATNEKLF
clone size: many
J gene: TRBJ1-4
V gene: TRBV4-1

CDR3 protein: ASNSRPPEGNQPQH
clone size: many
J gene: TRBJ1-5
V gene: TRBV10-1

CDR3 protein: ASSLPGYEQF
clone size: many
J gene: TRBJ2-1
V gene: TRBV5-1

CDR3 protein: ASSLEWGRDTEAF
clone size: -
J gene: TRBJ1-1
V gene: TRBV5-6

CDR3 protein: ASSRALNTGELF
clone size: few
J gene: TRBJ2-2
V gene: TRBV3-1

CDR3 protein: ASSLALGPYKPPNEQF
clone size: many
J gene: TRBJ2-1
V gene: TRBV7-9

CDR3 protein: ASSFRAGGPETQY
clone size: many
J gene: TRBJ2-5
V gene: TRBV12-3/TRBV12-4

CDR3 protein: ASSSGSLYGYT
clone size: -
J gene: TRBJ1-2
V gene: TRBV12-3/TRBV12-4

CDR3 protein: AWATQAGNEQF
clone size: -
J gene: TRBJ2-1
V gene: TRBV30

CDR3 protein: ASSQVDRDSPQH
clone size: few
J gene: TRBJ1-5
V gene: TRBV4-1

CDR3 protein: ASSDRSGRNYGYT
clone size: few
J gene: TRBJ1-2
V gene: TRBV7-8